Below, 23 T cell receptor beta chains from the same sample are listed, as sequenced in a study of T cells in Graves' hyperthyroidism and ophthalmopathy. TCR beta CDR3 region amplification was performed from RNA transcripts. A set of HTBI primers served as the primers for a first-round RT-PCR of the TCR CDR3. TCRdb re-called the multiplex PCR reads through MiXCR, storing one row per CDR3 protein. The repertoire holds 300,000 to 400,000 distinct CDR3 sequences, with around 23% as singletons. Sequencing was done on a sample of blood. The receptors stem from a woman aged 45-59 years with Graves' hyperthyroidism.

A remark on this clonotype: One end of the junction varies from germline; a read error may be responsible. Here the CDR3 reads CATTLSGTANTKAFF. The CDR3 DNA sequence: TGTGCCACGACCTTGAGCGGGACAGCGAACACTAAAGCTTTCTTT. The V call is TRBV27, the J call TRBJ1-1, with 7 bases lining up with TRBD1. There are 15 residues in the CDR3. CDR1 MNHEY and CDR2 SMNVEV come from the germline V gene (reference sequence).

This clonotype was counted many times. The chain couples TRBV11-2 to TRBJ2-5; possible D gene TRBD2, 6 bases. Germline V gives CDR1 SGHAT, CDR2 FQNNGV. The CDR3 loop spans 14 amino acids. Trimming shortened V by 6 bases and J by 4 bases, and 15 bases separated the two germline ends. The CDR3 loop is CASRPPWRGETQYF. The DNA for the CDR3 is TGTGCCAGCAGACCTCCCTGGCGGGGAGAGACCCAGTACTTC. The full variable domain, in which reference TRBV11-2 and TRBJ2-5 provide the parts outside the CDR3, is EAGVAQSPRYKIIEKRQSVAFWCNPISGHATLYWYQQILGQGPKLLIQFQNNGVVDDSQLPKDRFSAERLKGVDSTLKIQPAKLEDSAVYLCASRPPWRGETQYFGPGTRLLVL.

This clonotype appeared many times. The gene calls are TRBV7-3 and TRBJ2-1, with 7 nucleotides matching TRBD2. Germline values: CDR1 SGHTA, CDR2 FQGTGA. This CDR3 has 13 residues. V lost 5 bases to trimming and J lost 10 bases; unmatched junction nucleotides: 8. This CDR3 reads CASSPGGLREQFF. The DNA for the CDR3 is TGTGCCAGCAGCCCCGGGGGGTTACGCGAGCAGTTCTTC.

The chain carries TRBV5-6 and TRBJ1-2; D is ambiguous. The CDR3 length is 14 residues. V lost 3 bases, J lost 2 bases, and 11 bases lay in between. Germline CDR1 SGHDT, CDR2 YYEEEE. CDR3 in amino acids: CASSYYVSNYGYTF. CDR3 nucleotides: TGTGCCAGCAGCTACTACGTCTCCAACTATGGCTACACCTTC.

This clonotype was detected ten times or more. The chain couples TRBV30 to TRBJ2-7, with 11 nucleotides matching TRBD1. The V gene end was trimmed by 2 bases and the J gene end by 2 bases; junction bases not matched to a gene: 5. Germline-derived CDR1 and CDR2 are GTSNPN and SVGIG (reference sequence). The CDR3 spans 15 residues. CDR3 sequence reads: CAWSLGQGAPYEQYF. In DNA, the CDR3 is TGTGCCTGGAGTTTAGGACAGGGGGCCCCCTACGAGCAGTACTTC.

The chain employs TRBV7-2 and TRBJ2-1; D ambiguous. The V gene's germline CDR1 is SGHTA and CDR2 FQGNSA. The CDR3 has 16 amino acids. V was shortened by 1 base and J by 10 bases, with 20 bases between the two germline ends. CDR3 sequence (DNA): TGTGCCAGCAGCTTAGATTGGGATCGGTTAGGATGGGAGCAGTTCTTC. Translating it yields CASSLDWDRLGWEQFF. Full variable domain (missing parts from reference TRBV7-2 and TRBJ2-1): GAGVSQSPSNKVTEKGKDVELRCDPISGHTALYWYRQSLGQGLEFLIYFQGNSAPDKSGLPSDRFSAERTGGSVSTLTIQRTQQEDSAVYLCASSLDWDRLGWEQFFGPGTRLTVL.

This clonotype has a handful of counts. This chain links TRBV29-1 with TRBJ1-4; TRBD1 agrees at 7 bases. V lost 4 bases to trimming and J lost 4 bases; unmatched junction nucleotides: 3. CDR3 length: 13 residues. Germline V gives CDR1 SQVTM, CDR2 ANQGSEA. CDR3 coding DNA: TGCAGCGTTGCAGGGGGGGGTAATGAAAAACTGTTTTTT. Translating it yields CSVAGGGNEKLFF.

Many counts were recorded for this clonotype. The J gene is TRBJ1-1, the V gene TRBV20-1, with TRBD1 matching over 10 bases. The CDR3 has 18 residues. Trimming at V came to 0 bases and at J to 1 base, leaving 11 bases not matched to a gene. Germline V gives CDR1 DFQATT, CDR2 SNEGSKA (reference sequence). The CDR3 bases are TGCAGTGCTAGAGAAGGACAGGGGGATATTATGTGGAACACTGAAGCTTTCTTT. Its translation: CSAREGQGDIMWNTEAFF.

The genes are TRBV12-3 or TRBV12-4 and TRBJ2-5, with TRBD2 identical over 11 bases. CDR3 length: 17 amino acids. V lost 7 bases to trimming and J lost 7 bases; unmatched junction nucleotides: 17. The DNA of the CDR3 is TGTGCCAGCACCTCGGCGTCTAGCGGGGGGATTGGAGCGACCCAGTACTTC. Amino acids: CASTSASSGGIGATQYF.

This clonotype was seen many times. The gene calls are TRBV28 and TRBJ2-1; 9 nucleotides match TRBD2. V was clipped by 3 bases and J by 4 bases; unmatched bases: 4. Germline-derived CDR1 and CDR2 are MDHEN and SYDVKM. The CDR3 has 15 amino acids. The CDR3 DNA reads TGTGCCAGCAGTTTGGCCCTAGCGGGGTACAATGAGCAGTTCTTC. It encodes CASSLALAGYNEQFF.

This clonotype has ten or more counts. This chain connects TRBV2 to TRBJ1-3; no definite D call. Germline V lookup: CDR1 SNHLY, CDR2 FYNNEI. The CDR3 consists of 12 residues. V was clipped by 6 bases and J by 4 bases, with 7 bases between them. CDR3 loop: CASRTNGNTIYF. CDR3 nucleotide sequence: TGTGCCAGCAGGACTAACGGAAACACCATATATTTT.

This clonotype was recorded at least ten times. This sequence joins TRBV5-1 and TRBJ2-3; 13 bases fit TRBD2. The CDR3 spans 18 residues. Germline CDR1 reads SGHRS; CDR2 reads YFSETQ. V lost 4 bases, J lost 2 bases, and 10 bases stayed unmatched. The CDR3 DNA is TGCGCCAGCAGCCCAAGGACTAGCGGGAGCATCCCCACAGATACGCAGTATTTT. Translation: CASSPRTSGSIPTDTQYF.

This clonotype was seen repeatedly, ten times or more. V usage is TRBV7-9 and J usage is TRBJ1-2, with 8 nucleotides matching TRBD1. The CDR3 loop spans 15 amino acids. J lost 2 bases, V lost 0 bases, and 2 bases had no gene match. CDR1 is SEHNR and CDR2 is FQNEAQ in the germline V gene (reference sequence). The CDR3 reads CASSLASGGNYGYTF. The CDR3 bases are TGTGCCAGCAGCTTAGCCTCAGGGGGCAACTATGGCTACACCTTC.

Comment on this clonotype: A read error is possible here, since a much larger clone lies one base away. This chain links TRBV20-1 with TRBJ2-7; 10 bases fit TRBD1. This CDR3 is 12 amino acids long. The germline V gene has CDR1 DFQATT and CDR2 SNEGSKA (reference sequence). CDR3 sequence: CSARQGAKEQHF. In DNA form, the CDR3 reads TGCAGTGCTCGACAGGGGGCGAAAGAGCAGCACTTC.

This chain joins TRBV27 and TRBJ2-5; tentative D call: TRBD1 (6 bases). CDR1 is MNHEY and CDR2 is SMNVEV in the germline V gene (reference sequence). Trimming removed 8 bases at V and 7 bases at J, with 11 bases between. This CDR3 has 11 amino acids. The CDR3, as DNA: TGTGCCAGCGTGGGGGCGGGGACCCAGTACTTC. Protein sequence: CASVGAGTQYF.

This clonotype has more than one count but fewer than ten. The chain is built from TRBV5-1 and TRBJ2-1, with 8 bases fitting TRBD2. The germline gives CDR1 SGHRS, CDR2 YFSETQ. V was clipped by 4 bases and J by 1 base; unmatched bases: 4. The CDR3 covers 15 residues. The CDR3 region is CASSPASGSYNEQFF. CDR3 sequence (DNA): TGCGCCAGCAGCCCCGCTAGCGGGTCCTACAATGAGCAGTTCTTC.

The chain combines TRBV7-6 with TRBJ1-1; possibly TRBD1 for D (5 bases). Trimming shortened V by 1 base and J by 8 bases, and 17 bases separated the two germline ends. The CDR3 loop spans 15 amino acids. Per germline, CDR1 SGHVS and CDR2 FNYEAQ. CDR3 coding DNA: TGTGCCAGCAGCTTAGACATCGGGACCAACCGGGAAGCTTTCTTT. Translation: CASSLDIGTNREAFF.

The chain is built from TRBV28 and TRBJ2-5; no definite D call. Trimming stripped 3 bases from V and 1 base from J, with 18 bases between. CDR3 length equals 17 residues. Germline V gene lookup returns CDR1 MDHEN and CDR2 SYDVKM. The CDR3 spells CASSLREWGRSQETQYF. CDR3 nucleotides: TGTGCCAGCAGTTTGCGAGAATGGGGTCGATCCCAAGAGACCCAGTACTTC.

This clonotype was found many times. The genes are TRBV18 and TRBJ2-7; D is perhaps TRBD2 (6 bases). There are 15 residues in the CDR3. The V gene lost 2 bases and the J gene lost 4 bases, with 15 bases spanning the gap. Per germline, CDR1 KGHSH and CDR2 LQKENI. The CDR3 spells CASSPGTGTLYEQYF. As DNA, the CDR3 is TGTGCCAGCTCACCAGGGACTGGGACTTTGTACGAGCAGTACTTC.

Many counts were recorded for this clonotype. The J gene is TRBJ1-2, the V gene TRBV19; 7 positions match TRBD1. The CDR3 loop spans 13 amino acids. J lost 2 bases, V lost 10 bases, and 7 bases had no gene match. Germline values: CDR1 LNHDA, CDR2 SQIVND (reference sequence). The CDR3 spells CATTSTGNYGYTF. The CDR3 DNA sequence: TGTGCCACCACTTCGACAGGGAACTATGGCTACACCTTC.

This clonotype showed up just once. In DNA, the CDR3 is TGCAGTGCTAGAGCGCTCGGGCGGGGCCTCAGCTCCTACAATGAGCAGTTCTTC. It is translated as CSARALGRGLSSYNEQFF. This rearrangement joins TRBV20-1 to TRBJ2-1, with D perhaps matching TRBD2 (6 bases). Germline CDR1 reads DFQATT; CDR2 reads SNEGSKA (reference sequence). V was clipped by 1 base and J by 0 bases, with 19 bases between them. This CDR3 is built from 18 residues.

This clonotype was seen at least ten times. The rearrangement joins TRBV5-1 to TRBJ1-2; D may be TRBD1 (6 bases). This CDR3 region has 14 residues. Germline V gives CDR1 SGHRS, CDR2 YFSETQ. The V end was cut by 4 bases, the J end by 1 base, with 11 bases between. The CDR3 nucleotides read TGCGCCAGCAGCGTTACAGGGTTTAACTATGGCTACACCTTC. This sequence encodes CASSVTGFNYGYTF.

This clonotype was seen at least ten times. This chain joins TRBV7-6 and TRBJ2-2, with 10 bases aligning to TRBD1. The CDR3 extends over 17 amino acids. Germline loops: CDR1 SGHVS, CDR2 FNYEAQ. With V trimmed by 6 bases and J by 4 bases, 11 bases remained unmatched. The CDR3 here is CASSWGPRDRGTGELFF. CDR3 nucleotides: TGTGCCAGCAGTTGGGGCCCCAGGGACAGGGGCACCGGGGAGCTGTTTTTT. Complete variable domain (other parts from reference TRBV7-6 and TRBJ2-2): GAGVSQSPRYKVTKRGQDVALRCDPISGHVSLYWYRQALGQGPEFLTYFNYEAQQDKSGLPNDRFSAERPEGSISTLTIQRTEQRDSAMYRCASSWGPRDRGTGELFFGEGSRLTVL.